These 30 T cell receptor beta chains share one sample of origin, sequenced in a study of Graves' ophthalmopathy and Graves' hyperthyroidism. The study amplified TCR beta CDR3 regions using RNA transcripts. The first round was an RT-PCR with HTBI primers, and the second round was a multiplex PCR. TCRdb re-derived calls from the multiplex PCR reads in MiXCR, one entry per CDR3 protein. The repertoire holds about 500,000 distinct CDR3 sequences, with under 40% as singletons. Sequenced: peripheral blood or thyroid tissue (not recorded which). These TCRs come from an adult man with Graves' hyperthyroidism.

Points on this clonotype: This could be a read error, since a much larger clone is one nucleotide away. The V and J genes are TRBV12-3 or TRBV12-4 and TRBJ2-2; TRBD2 is a possible D gene (5 bases). The CDR3 consists of 13 residues. The CDR3 loop is CASIEGWSGELLF. The CDR3 coding sequence is TGTGCCAGCATCGAAGGGTGGTCCGGGGAGCTGCTTTTT.

The CDR3 region is CASSVGTHLNTGELFF. The CDR3 DNA is TGCGCCAGCAGCGTCGGGACACATCTTAACACCGGGGAGCTGTTTTTT. The V call is TRBV5-1, the J call TRBJ2-2; possible D gene TRBD1, 6 bases. With 4 bases removed from V and 2 bases from J, the gap between germline ends came to 15 bases. The CDR3 is 16 residues long. Germline-derived CDR1 and CDR2 are SGHRS and YFSETQ.

This rearrangement joins TRBV3-1 to TRBJ2-7; TRBD1 is a possible D gene (5 bases). CDR1 and CDR2 (germline): LGHDT, YNNKEL (reference sequence). The CDR3 totals 15 residues. With 0 bases removed from V and 5 bases from J, the gap between germline ends came to 14 bases. The CDR3 reads CASSQERGSRDEQYF. CDR3 nucleotides: TGTGCCAGCAGCCAAGAAAGGGGCTCACGGGACGAGCAGTACTTC.

The gene calls are TRBV5-4 and TRBJ2-1; 14 bases fit TRBD2. CDR1 is SGHNT and CDR2 is YYREEE in the germline V gene (reference sequence). J was trimmed by 5 bases and V by 3 bases; bases with no gene match: 4. The CDR3 sequence is 16 residues long. The CDR3 DNA reads as TGTGCCAGCAGCTCCATGACTAGCGGGAGGGACAATGAGCAGTTCTTC. Protein sequence: CASSSMTSGRDNEQFF.

The V gene is TRBV20-1, the J gene TRBJ2-7, with 7 bases lining up with TRBD2. CDR1 DFQATT and CDR2 SNEGSKA come from the germline V gene (reference sequence). This CDR3 region has 14 residues. With 0 bases clipped from V and 5 bases from J, the junction kept 7 bases outside the gene matches. The CDR3, as DNA: TGCAGTGCTAGAGATCTGGGAGGGCCCCACGAGCAGTACTTC. This sequence encodes CSARDLGGPHEQYF.

This clonotype was seen once. The chain couples TRBV9 to TRBJ2-5; D perhaps matches TRBD1 (5 bases). Germline CDR1 and CDR2: SGDLS and YYNGEE. This CDR3 is 15 amino acids long. V was shortened by 3 bases and J by 9 bases, with 21 bases between the two germline ends. Here the CDR3 DNA reads TGTGCCAGCAGCGCCTCGCAGGGAAGAGATCAGCCCCAGTACTTC. Protein sequence: CASSASQGRDQPQYF.

Details on this clonotype: The germline gene is not matched at one end of the junction; a read error may be the cause. The chain combines TRBV7-2 with TRBJ2-2; D tentatively fits TRBD1 or TRBD2 (6 bases each). The CDR3 has 15 amino acids. Germline V gene sequence: CDR1 SGHTA, CDR2 FQGNSA. The DNA of the CDR3 is TGTGCCAGCTATGAGGGGGGAGTGGACACCGGGGAGCCGTTTTTT. Translated: CASYEGGVDTGEPFF.

The V call is TRBV19, the J call TRBJ1-1; unclear D gene. The CDR3 runs 16 residues. Trimming left V 2 bases short and J 7 bases short, with 20 bases between. The germline V gene has CDR1 LNHDA and CDR2 SQIVND (reference sequence). The CDR3 protein is CASSIFPRTQKNEAFF. For the CDR3, the DNA is TGTGCCAGTAGTATATTTCCCCGGACCCAGAAAAATGAAGCTTTCTTT.

The sample holds many counts of this clonotype. This chain joins TRBV5-6 and TRBJ1-2; D unresolved. Germline lookup yields CDR1 SGHDT and CDR2 YYEEEE. The V end lost 0 bases, the J end lost 8 bases, and 8 bases lay between the germline ends. This CDR3 comprises 12 residues. The CDR3 sequence: CASSLDLNGYTF. In DNA, the CDR3 is TGTGCCAGCAGCTTGGACTTAAACGGCTACACCTTC.

This clonotype has more than one count but fewer than ten. The chain carries TRBV5-1 and TRBJ2-6, with 7 nucleotides matching TRBD1. The CDR3 contains 17 residues. V shed 0 bases, J shed 0 bases, and the junction held 3 bases outside the gene matches. Looked up from germline, CDR1 is SGHRS and CDR2 is YFSETQ. The CDR3 is CASSLEGTDSGANVLTF. CDR3 nucleotides: TGCGCCAGCAGCTTGGAGGGGACAGACTCTGGGGCCAACGTCCTGACTTTC.

This clonotype was counted at least ten times. In DNA, the CDR3 is TGTGCCAGCAGCGAACCGACAGGGTTGGCCACTGAAGCTTTCTTT. Amino acids: CASSEPTGLATEAFF. This chain links TRBV7-9 with TRBJ1-1; the match to TRBD1 covers 7 bases. Germline assignment: CDR1 SEHNR and CDR2 FQNEAQ (reference sequence). CDR3 size: 15 residues. Trimming took 5 bases from V and 4 from J; bases not matched to a gene: 10.

The table lists this clonotype with many counts. This rearrangement joins TRBV2 to TRBJ1-5, with TRBD1 as a possible D gene (6 bases). Trimming took off 4 bases at V and 7 bases at J, with 20 bases between the two ends. The CDR3 is made up of 16 amino acids. Per germline, CDR1 SNHLY and CDR2 FYNNEI. CDR3 loop: CASSVLGHGLAQPQHF. The CDR3 nucleotides read TGTGCCAGCAGTGTTCTGGGACACGGTCTCGCACAGCCCCAGCATTTT.

This clonotype was observed at least ten times. V is TRBV19 and J is TRBJ2-2; D might be TRBD1 or TRBD2, each matching 5 bases. The V end was cut by 7 bases, the J end by 6 bases, with 9 bases between. Germline V gene data show CDR1 as LNHDA and CDR2 as SQIVND (reference sequence). CDR3 length: 12 amino acids. The CDR3 region is CASKVGAGELFF. The DNA of the CDR3 is TGTGCCAGTAAGGTGGGGGCCGGGGAGCTGTTTTTT.

On this clonotype itself: A much larger clonotype is one base distant, so this may be a read error. This rearrangement joins TRBV7-9 to TRBJ1-6; TRBD1 aligns across 9 bases. In germline, CDR1 is SEHNR, CDR2 FQNEAQ (reference sequence). With 5 bases clipped from V and 11 bases from J, the junction kept 13 bases outside the gene matches. CDR3 length: 16 amino acids. The CDR3 DNA follows: TGTGCCAGCAGCCTTCATGCCGGGACAGGGAATCCACCCCTCCACTTT. This encodes CASSLHAGTGNPPLHF.

This clonotype was recorded at least ten times. This chain connects TRBV6-1 to TRBJ2-5, with D possibly being TRBD1 or TRBD2 (6 bases each). From germline, CDR1 is MNHNS and CDR2 SASEGT. V dropped 7 bases and J dropped 2 bases, with 14 bases sitting between them. The CDR3 consists of 14 residues. The CDR3, as DNA: TGTGCCAGCACCCGCAGGAGGGGGCAAGAGACCCAGTACTTC. The encoded protein is CASTRRRGQETQYF.

This chain links TRBV12-3 or TRBV12-4 with TRBJ2-1; 9 bases are a match to TRBD1. The CDR3 spans 14 residues. V shed 3 bases and J 8 bases; nucleotides not matched to a gene: 5. The CDR3 region has the DNA TGTGCCAGCAGTTTCGGGACAGGGAGGGATGAGCAGTTCTTC. The encoded protein is CASSFGTGRDEQFF.

This clonotype occurred a few times. V and J are TRBV29-1 and TRBJ2-3; perhaps TRBD2 as D (5 bases). Looked up from germline, CDR1 is SQVTM and CDR2 is ANQGSEA. The CDR3 totals 13 residues. The V and J ends lost 7 bases and 4 bases respectively, with 15 bases between them. The CDR3 region has the DNA TGCAGCGCAGGACTGGAGACGCCAGATACGCAGTATTTT. It translates to CSAGLETPDTQYF.

The rearrangement links TRBV29-1 to TRBJ2-7, with no clear D. The length of the CDR3 is 12 residues. Trimming cost V 8 bases and J 1 base, with 12 bases left between them. CDR1 is SQVTM, CDR2 ANQGSEA, per germline. The CDR3 region is CSQDDGSYEQYF. Written as DNA, the CDR3 is TGCAGCCAAGATGACGGATCCTACGAGCAGTACTTC.

This sequence joins TRBV2 and TRBJ1-6, with D possibly TRBD1 on 5 matching bases. With 1 base removed from V and 0 bases from J, the gap between germline ends came to 10 bases. CDR1 is SNHLY, CDR2 FYNNEI, per germline. CDR3 length equals 17 residues. DNA for the CDR3: TGTGCCAGCAGTGAAGGGGGCAGACGCTCCTATAATTCACCCCTCCACTTT. Residues: CASSEGGRRSYNSPLHF.

The sample holds many counts of this clonotype. The CDR3 sequence: CASSLARTGYEQYF. As DNA, the CDR3 is TGTGCCAGCAGCTTAGCCCGGACTGGCTACGAGCAGTACTTC. The chain joins TRBV7-6 to TRBJ2-7; a weak D match, TRBD2 (5 bases). The CDR3 runs to 14 residues. V lost 0 bases to trimming and J lost 3 bases, with 9 bases between them. From germline, CDR1 is SGHVS and CDR2 FNYEAQ.

The V gene is TRBV20-1, the J gene TRBJ2-3; 10 bases are shared with TRBD2. Germline V gene lookup returns CDR1 DFQATT and CDR2 SNEGSKA (reference sequence). Trimming at V came to 5 bases and at J to 8 bases, leaving 13 bases not matched to a gene. The CDR3 is 15 amino acids. The CDR3 sequence is CSARTLAGSLATQYF. The CDR3 DNA sequence: TGCAGTGCTCGAACACTAGCGGGGAGCCTCGCTACGCAGTATTTT.

This clonotype occurred a few times. The V and J genes are TRBV27 and TRBJ2-7, with TRBD2 matching over 11 bases. The germline gives CDR1 MNHEY, CDR2 SMNVEV (reference sequence). Trimming cost V 5 bases and J 2 bases; bases outside gene matches: 5. The CDR3 totals 15 residues. CDR3: CASSPPGLAAYEQYF. DNA of the CDR3: TGTGCCAGCAGTCCACCGGGACTAGCGGCCTACGAGCAGTACTTC.

This clonotype was seen at least ten times. This chain joins TRBV5-8 and TRBJ1-6, with 9 nucleotides matching TRBD1. The CDR3 runs to 16 residues. Losses at the gene ends were 4 bases for V and 7 bases for J; bases not matched to a gene: 9. The germline CDR1 and CDR2 sequences are SGHTS and YDEGEE. DNA of the CDR3: TGTGCCAGCAGCGAGATGGACAGGGGCGCCAATTCACCCCTCCACTTT. Residues: CASSEMDRGANSPLHF.

At least ten counts were recorded for this clonotype. The genes are TRBV6-5 and TRBJ1-1; D is uncertain. This CDR3 contains 14 residues. Trimming left V 2 bases short and J 4 bases short, with 11 bases between. Germline lookup yields CDR1 MNHEY and CDR2 SVGAGI. The chain's CDR3 is CASSYDSVVTEAFF. The CDR3 DNA follows: TGTGCCAGCAGTTACGATTCAGTCGTCACTGAAGCTTTCTTT.

Concerning this clonotype: A read error is possible here, since a much larger clone lies one base away. This chain links TRBV7-9 with TRBJ2-5, with D tentatively TRBD1 or TRBD2 (6 bases each). The CDR3 consists of 17 residues. Trimming removed 5 bases at V and 4 bases at J, with 23 bases between. Germline V lookup: CDR1 SEHNR, CDR2 FQNEAQ (reference sequence). The CDR3: CASSPSRRGARGETQYF. The CDR3 coding sequence is TGTGCCAGCAGCCCCTCGAGGAGGGGGGCGAGGGGAGAGACCCAGTACTTC.

The rearrangement joins TRBV4-1 to TRBJ2-7, with TRBD1 identical over 7 bases. CDR3 length equals 16 residues. From germline, CDR1 is MGHRA and CDR2 YSYEKL. The V and J ends lost 1 base and 0 bases, in that order; junction bases with no gene match: 6. CDR3 sequence (DNA): TGCGCCAGCAGCCAAGGGACCGGGACAGACTCCTACGAGCAGTACTTC. The encoded protein is CASSQGTGTDSYEQYF.

This clonotype was seen ten or more times. The chain combines TRBV20-1 with TRBJ1-5, with a weak D call TRBD1 (6 bases). This CDR3 region has 16 residues. CDR1 is DFQATT and CDR2 is SNEGSKA in the germline V gene (reference sequence). V lost 0 bases to trimming and J lost 0 bases, with 12 bases between them. The CDR3 protein is CSARDRQGYSNQPQHF. In nucleotides, the CDR3 is TGCAGTGCTAGAGATCGGCAGGGGTATAGCAATCAGCCCCAGCATTTT.

This clonotype was counted ten times or more. The gene calls are TRBV5-4 and TRBJ2-2; 12 bases match TRBD2. The trim removed 4 bases at V and 2 bases at J, leaving 3 bases unmatched. Germline V gene sequence: CDR1 SGHNT, CDR2 YYREEE (reference sequence). This CDR3 has 16 residues. The CDR3 reads CASSVLAGGNTGELFF. In nucleotides, the CDR3 is TGTGCCAGCAGCGTACTAGCGGGAGGAAACACCGGGGAGCTGTTTTTT.

This clonotype was observed at least ten times. The V and J genes are TRBV20-1 and TRBJ1-4; D uncertain. V was pared by 6 bases and J by 4 bases, with 12 bases between. Looked up from germline, CDR1 is DFQATT and CDR2 is SNEGSKA (reference sequence). This CDR3 spans 13 amino acids. The CDR3: CSAPGRVNEKLFF. As DNA, the CDR3 is TGCAGTGCCCCCGGACGGGTTAATGAAAAACTGTTTTTT.

This clonotype was recorded at least ten times. The chain uses TRBV7-9 and TRBJ2-7, with 11 bases that match TRBD2. Germline V gene data show CDR1 as SEHNR and CDR2 as FQNEAQ (reference sequence). The CDR3 extends over 15 amino acids. Germline trimming cut 4 bases from V and 4 bases from J; bases unmatched to any gene: 6. CDR3 coding DNA: TGTGCCAGCAGCTCACTAGCGGGAGAGTCTTACGAGCAGTACTTC. It is translated as CASSSLAGESYEQYF.